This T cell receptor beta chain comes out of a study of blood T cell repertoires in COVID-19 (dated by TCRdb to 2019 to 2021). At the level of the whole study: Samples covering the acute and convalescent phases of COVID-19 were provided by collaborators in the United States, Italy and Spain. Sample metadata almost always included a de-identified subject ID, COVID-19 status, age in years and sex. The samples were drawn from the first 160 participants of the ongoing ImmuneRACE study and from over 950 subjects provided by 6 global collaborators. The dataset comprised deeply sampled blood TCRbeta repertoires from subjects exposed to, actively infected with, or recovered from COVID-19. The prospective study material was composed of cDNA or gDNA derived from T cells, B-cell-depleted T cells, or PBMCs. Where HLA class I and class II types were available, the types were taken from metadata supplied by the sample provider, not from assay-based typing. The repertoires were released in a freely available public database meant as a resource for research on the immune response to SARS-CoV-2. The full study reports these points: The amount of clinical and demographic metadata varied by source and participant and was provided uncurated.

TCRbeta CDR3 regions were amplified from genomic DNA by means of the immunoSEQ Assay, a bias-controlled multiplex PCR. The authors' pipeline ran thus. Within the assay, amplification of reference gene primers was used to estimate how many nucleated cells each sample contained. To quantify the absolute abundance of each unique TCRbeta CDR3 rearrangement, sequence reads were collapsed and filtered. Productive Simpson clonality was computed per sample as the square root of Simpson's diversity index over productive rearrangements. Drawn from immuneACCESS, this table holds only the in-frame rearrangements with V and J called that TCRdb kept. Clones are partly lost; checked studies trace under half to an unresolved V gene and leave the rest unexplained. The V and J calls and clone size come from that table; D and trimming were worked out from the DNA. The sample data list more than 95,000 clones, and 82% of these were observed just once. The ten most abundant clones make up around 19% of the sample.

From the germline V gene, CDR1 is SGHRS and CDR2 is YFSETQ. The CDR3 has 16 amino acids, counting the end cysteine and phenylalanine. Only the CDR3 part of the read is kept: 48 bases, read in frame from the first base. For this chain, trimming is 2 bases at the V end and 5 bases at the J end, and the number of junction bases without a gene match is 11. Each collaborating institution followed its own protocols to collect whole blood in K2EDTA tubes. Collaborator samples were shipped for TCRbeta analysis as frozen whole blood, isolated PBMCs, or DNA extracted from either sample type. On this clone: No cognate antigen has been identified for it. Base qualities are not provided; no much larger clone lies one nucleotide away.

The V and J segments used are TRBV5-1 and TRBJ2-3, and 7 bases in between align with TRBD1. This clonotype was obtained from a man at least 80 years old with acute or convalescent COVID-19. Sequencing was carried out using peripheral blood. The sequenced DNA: TGCGCCAGCAGCTTTGATTCCGGGACAGCACGAGATACGCAGTATTTT. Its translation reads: CASSFDSGTARDTQYF.